Listed here are 3 T cell receptor beta chains from one sample, sequenced in a study of CD8+CD57+ T cells in acquired aplastic anemia. The template for TCR beta VDJ and CDR3 sequence profiling was genomic DNA. A single record per CDR3 protein comes from TCRdb applying MiXCR to the reads. Counted here are some 200,000 distinct CDR3 sequences, over 60% occurring once; the ten biggest clones make up less than 30%. The material sequenced was sorted CD4+, CD8+, or CD8+CD57+ T cells (not recorded which) from PBMCs. All receptors derive from a human donor in good health.

This rearrangement joins TRBV7-2 to TRBJ2-7, with D hard to call. Germline V gives CDR1 SGHTA, CDR2 FQGNSA. V was cut by 3 bases and J by 6 bases, with 9 bases left in between. This CDR3 contains 12 residues. CDR3 DNA sequence: TGTGCCAGCAGCTTTACTTTGTCCGAGCAGTACTTC. Protein: CASSFTLSEQYF.

This chain connects TRBV7-2 to TRBJ2-1, with a weak D call TRBD2 (6 bases). Germline assignment: CDR1 SGHTA and CDR2 FQGNSA. The ends were cut back, 1 base at V and 8 bases at J, with 15 bases in the middle. The CDR3 is 15 amino acids. CDR3 sequence: CASSLGGGIRDEQFF. The CDR3 DNA sequence: TGTGCCAGCAGCTTAGGGGGCGGGATCAGGGATGAGCAGTTCTTC. Full variable domain (missing parts from reference TRBV7-2 and TRBJ2-1): GAGVSQSPSNKVTEKGKDVELRCDPISGHTALYWYRQSLGQGLEFLIYFQGNSAPDKSGLPSDRFSAERTGGSVSTLTIQRTQQEDSAVYLCASSLGGGIRDEQFFGPGTRLTVL.

V usage is TRBV19 and J usage is TRBJ2-3, with D maybe TRBD2 (5 bases). The CDR3 runs to 15 residues. Germline CDR1 and CDR2: LNHDA and SQIVND (reference sequence). With 4 bases removed from V and 5 bases from J, the gap between germline ends came to 16 bases. CDR3 bases: TGTGCCAGTAGTACCCCACTTTGGACTCTAGATACGCAGTATTTT. It translates to CASSTPLWTLDTQYF.